These T cell receptor beta chains were read from a single sample in a study of blood T cells in healthy people across ages. TCRdb fed the 5' RACE reads into MiXCR, producing one record per CDR3 protein. Of about 780,000 distinct CDR3 sequences in the sample, 35% to 60% were seen once. The sequenced sample was blood. These receptors originate from a man older than 75 in good health. Both conserved end residues are part of each CDR3. D genes are given only for firm matches. The size field is filled for only some rows; it gives once, few, many or a size class.

d_call cdr3_length j_call v_call clone_size cdr3_aa cdr3_nt
. 15 TRBJ2-7 TRBV28 . CASSFLSREQGFQYF TGTGCCAGCAGTTTCCTTAGTCGAGAACAGGGTTTCCAGTACTTC
TRBD2 19 TRBJ2-3 TRBV24-1 few CATSDTGTSGSRNTDTQYF TGTGCCACCAGTGATACGGGGACTAGCGGGAGTAGAAACACAGATACGCAGTATTTT
. 10 TRBJ1-2 TRBV2 . CASRRYGYTF TGTGCCTCCCGGCGCTATGGCTACACCTTC
TRBD2 16 TRBJ2-1 TRBV29-1 many CSVDGASGDGYNEQFF TGCAGCGTTGATGGGGCTAGCGGAGATGGGTACAATGAGCAGTTCTTC
TRBD2 16 TRBJ2-5 TRBV7-2 . CASSLAGTSGYNEQYF TGTGCCAGCAGCTTAGCGGGGACTAGCGGATACAATGAGCAGTACTTC
. 14 TRBJ2-5 TRBV6-2/TRBV6-3 . CASRALGGPKTQYF TGTGCCAGCAGAGCCTTAGGGGGGCCAAAGACCCAGTACTTC
. 14 TRBJ2-5 TRBV7-7 few CASSLAPGEETQYF TGTGCCAGCAGCTTAGCCCCGGGAGAAGAGACCCAGTACTTC
TRBD2 15 TRBJ2-1 TRBV12-3/TRBV12-4 few CASRQLAGRHNEQFF TGTGCCAGCAGGCAACTAGCGGGGAGGCACAATGAGCAGTTCTTC
. 14 TRBJ2-7 TRBV12-3/TRBV12-4 . CASSRGIDSYEQYF TGTGCCAGCAGCCGAGGAATTGACTCCTACGAGCAGTACTTC
. 13 TRBJ2-7 TRBV9 few CASSAGANYEQYF TGTGCCAGCAGCGCCGGTGCCAACTACGAGCAGTACTTC
. 16 TRBJ2-4 TRBV12-3/TRBV12-4 . CASTQTAGWAKNIQYF TGTGCCAGCACCCAGACAGCTGGATGGGCCAAAAACATTCAGTACTTC
. 13 TRBJ1-1 TRBV20-1 . CCAPVAANTEAFF TGCTGTGCTCCAGTTGCCGCGAACACTGAAGCTTTCTTT
TRBD1 14 TRBJ2-1 TRBV7-9 . CASSSHRGNNEQFF TGTGCCAGCAGCTCCCACAGGGGCAACAATGAGCAGTTCTTC
. 14 TRBJ2-1 TRBV29-1 . CSVKGGTPQNEQFF TGCAGCGTTAAAGGCGGGACTCCCCAAAATGAGCAGTTCTTC
. 13 TRBJ2-1 TRBV20-1 . CSASTLSYNEQFF TGCAGTGCCTCAACACTGTCCTACAATGAGCAGTTCTTC
. 14 TRBJ2-7 TRBV10-3 few CAISDQKKYYEQYF TGTGCCATCAGTGATCAAAAAAAATACTACGAGCAGTACTTC
. 12 TRBJ1-2 TRBV6-1 once CAGHSQNYGYTF TGTGCCGGCCATAGTCAGAACTATGGCTACACCTTC
. 13 TRBJ1-2 TRBV25-1 . CASSEYMADGYTF TGTGCCAGCAGTGAATATATGGCGGATGGCTACACCTTC
. 17 TRBJ2-6 TRBV11-2 . CASSLVGSISGANVLTF TGTGCCAGCAGCTTAGTGGGCAGTATCTCTGGGGCCAACGTCCTGACTTTC
. 14 TRBJ2-5 TRBV6-1 . CASSLYDRLETQYF TGTGCCAGCAGTCTTTACGACCGACTGGAGACCCAGTACTTC
. 14 TRBJ2-3 TRBV9 few CASSDRSSTDTQYF TGTGCCAGCAGCGATCGGAGTAGCACAGATACGCAGTATTTT
. 14 TRBJ2-3 TRBV7-6 . CASSLGPALDTQYF TGTGCCAGCAGCTTAGGGCCAGCCTTAGATACGCAGTATTTT
. 15 TRBJ1-4 TRBV3-1 few CASSQEWERDEKLFF TGTGCCAGCAGCCAAGAGTGGGAGAGGGATGAAAAACTGTTTTTT
. 16 TRBJ1-5 TRBV21-1 . CASSKGIVHSNQPQHF TGTGCTAGCAGCAAAGGCATAGTCCATAGCAATCAGCCCCAGCATTTT
TRBD1 15 TRBJ2-3 TRBV12-3/TRBV12-4 . CASSDRGWDTDTQYF TGTGCCAGCAGTGACAGGGGATGGGACACAGATACGCAGTATTTT
TRBD1 11 TRBJ1-1 TRBV12-3/TRBV12-4 . CASSRDRRAFF TGTGCCAGCAGTCGGGACAGACGGGCTTTCTTT
TRBD1 16 TRBJ2-4 TRBV28 . CASSPGTVLAKNIQYF TGTGCCAGCAGTCCCGGGACAGTCCTAGCCAAAAACATTCAGTACTTC
. 12 TRBJ2-7 TRBV4-2 . CASSQEGRPKYF TGTGCCAGCAGCCAAGAGGGGCGCCCTAAGTACTTC
. 14 TRBJ2-7 TRBV7-9 . CASSRGISSYEQYF TGTGCCAGCAGCCGGGGTATTAGCTCCTACGAGCAGTACTTC
TRBD2 16 TRBJ2-3 TRBV13 . CASLGRTSGGTDTQYF TGTGCCAGCTTAGGCCGGACTAGCGGGGGGACAGATACGCAGTATTTT
. 15 TRBJ2-1 TRBV28 . CASSRIGGLYNEQFF TGTGCCAGCAGCCGAATCGGGGGACTCTACAATGAGCAGTTCTTC
TRBD2 14 TRBJ2-7 TRBV3-1 . CASSQGLAVYEQYF TGTGCCAGCAGCCAAGGACTAGCGGTCTACGAGCAGTACTTC
TRBD2 16 TRBJ2-3 TRBV30 . CAWSRVTSGSGDTQYF TGTGCCTGGAGTAGGGTGACTAGCGGGAGTGGAGATACGCAGTATTTT
. 15 TRBJ2-3 TRBV7-2 . CASSLTSGVMDTQYF TGTGCCAGCAGCTTAACGTCCGGGGTAATGGATACGCAGTATTTT
. 14 TRBJ2-7 TRBV12-3/TRBV12-4 . CASPQDYPSYEQYF TGCGCCAGCCCCCAGGACTACCCCTCCTACGAGCAGTACTTC
. 15 TRBJ1-1 TRBV12-3/TRBV12-4 . CASSRGSAMNTEAFF TGTGCCAGCAGCCGGGGCAGCGCGATGAACACTGAAGCTTTCTTT
. 16 TRBJ2-3 TRBV5-1 . CASSLKAVAGTDTQYF TGCGCCAGCAGCTTGAAGGCGGTCGCTGGCACAGATACGCAGTATTTT
TRBD2 21 TRBJ2-1 TRBV11-1 . CASSLAAGLAGGTFSYNEQFF TGTGCCAGCAGCTTAGCAGCGGGACTAGCGGGAGGGACTTTCTCCTACAATGAGCAGTTCTTC
TRBD2 14 TRBJ2-5 TRBV10-3 . CAISDGGEEKTQYF TGTGCCATCAGTGATGGGGGGGAGGAAAAGACCCAGTACTTC
. 14 TRBJ2-3 TRBV28 . CATLVGGRTDTQYF TGTGCCACCTTAGTTGGGGGGCGCACAGATACGCAGTATTTT
. 13 TRBJ1-1 TRBV6-5 many CASSYWGNTEAFF TGTGCCAGCAGTTACTGGGGGAACACTGAAGCTTTCTTT
. 14 TRBJ1-2 TRBV12-3/TRBV12-4 . CASTEAGAGYGYTF TGTGCCAGCACAGAGGCGGGGGCAGGCTATGGCTACACCTTC
TRBD1 14 TRBJ2-7 TRBV20-1 few CSAMGQVTAYEQYF TGCAGTGCTATGGGACAGGTTACGGCCTACGAGCAGTACTTC
. 15 TRBJ1-2 TRBV27 . CASSRTRTVNYGYTF TGTGCCAGCAGCCGGACTCGGACAGTCAACTATGGCTACACCTTC
TRBD2 16 TRBJ2-7 TRBV15 many CATSRDTGGPAAEQYF TGTGCCACCAGCAGAGACACGGGAGGGCCGGCCGCCGAGCAGTACTTC
. 13 TRBJ1-5 TRBV12-3/TRBV12-4 . CASSSSGNQPQHF TGTGCCAGCAGTTCAAGTGGAAATCAGCCCCAGCATTTT
. 15 TRBJ2-1 TRBV2 many CASSGLSVSYNEQFF TGTGCCAGCAGTGGGCTTAGCGTCTCCTACAATGAGCAGTTCTTC
. 17 TRBJ2-1 TRBV20-1 . CSARGLVPESSYNEQFF TGCAGTGCTAGAGGACTAGTGCCCGAGTCCTCCTACAATGAGCAGTTCTTC
TRBD1 15 TRBJ2-2 TRBV10-3 . CAISERQGNTGELFF TGTGCCATCAGTGAAAGACAGGGTAACACCGGGGAGCTGTTTTTT
TRBD2 16 TRBJ2-7 TRBV12-3/TRBV12-4 . CASSFGGRINSYEQYF TGTGCCAGCAGTTTCGGGGGGAGAATTAACTCCTACGAGCAGTACTTC
TRBD2 15 TRBJ2-1 TRBV7-3 . CASSNAGGSYNEQFF TGTGCCAGCAGCAATGCGGGGGGCTCCTACAATGAGCAGTTCTTC
. 18 TRBJ1-5 TRBV7-8 . CASSLALSPWNSNQPQHF TGTGCCAGCAGCTTAGCTTTGTCCCCATGGAACAGTAATCAGCCCCAGCATTTT
. 12 TRBJ2-7 TRBV2 . CASSGGFREQYF TGTGCCAGCAGCGGCGGCTTCCGCGAGCAGTACTTC
. 14 TRBJ2-3 TRBV25-1 . CATQRRDQGDTQYF TGTGCCACTCAACGCAGGGATCAGGGAGATACGCAGTATTTT
TRBD2 15 TRBJ2-3 TRBV6-2/TRBV6-3 . CASTEGLAGTDTQYF TGTGCCAGCACCGAAGGACTAGCGGGAACAGATACGCAGTATTTT